This passage covers 21 T cell receptor beta chains from one sample sequenced in a study of T cells in Graves' hyperthyroidism and ophthalmopathy. RNA transcripts yielded amplified TCR beta CDR3 regions. Researchers ran a first-round RT-PCR on the TCR CDR3 using the HTBI primer set. One entry per CDR3 protein, called by TCRdb with MiXCR from the multiplex PCR reads. The sample yields about 460,000 distinct CDR3 sequences, 22% seen once. Sequencing was carried out using blood. These TCRs come from a woman aged 65 to 85 with Graves' ophthalmopathy.

This chain links TRBV10-2 with TRBJ1-1, with D perhaps TRBD1 (6 bases). The CDR3 totals 14 residues. Germline V gives CDR1 WSHSY, CDR2 SAAADI. Trimming removed 6 bases at V and 0 bases at J, with 11 bases between. CDR3 DNA sequence: TGCGCCAGCAGGCCGGGGGGGCTGAACACTGAAGCTTTCTTT. Encoded protein: CASRPGGLNTEAFF.

This clonotype has only a few counts. This rearrangement joins TRBV20-1 to TRBJ2-3; the match to TRBD1 covers 9 bases. The ends lost 8 bases at V and 6 bases at J; junction bases unmatched: 12. The CDR3 covers 14 residues. Germline V gene data show CDR1 as DFQATT and CDR2 as SNEGSKA (reference sequence). The CDR3 reads CSSIPGQGLDTQYF. As DNA, the CDR3 is TGCAGTAGTATCCCGGGACAGGGTTTGGATACGCAGTATTTT.

The chain has TRBV7-9 and TRBJ2-3; D gene unclear. V was trimmed by 5 bases and J by 3 bases, leaving 15 bases between them. This CDR3 is built from 15 residues. In germline, CDR1 is SEHNR, CDR2 FQNEAQ (reference sequence). The CDR3 here is CASSLRRSRTDTQYF. The CDR3 DNA reads as TGTGCCAGCAGCCTCCGACGCTCCCGAACAGATACGCAGTATTTT. Combining the CDR3 with reference TRBV7-9 and TRBJ2-3 gives the whole variable domain DTGVSQNPRHKITKRGQNVTFRCDPISEHNRLYWYRQTLGQGPEFLTYFQNEAQLEKSRLLSDRFSAERPKGSFSTLEIQRTEQGDSAMYLCASSLRRSRTDTQYFGPGTRLTVL.

In its sample, this clonotype was seen many times. The chain uses TRBV3-1 and TRBJ2-2; 9 nucleotides match TRBD2. Germline CDR1 LGHDT, CDR2 YNNKEL (reference sequence). V shed 1 base and J 4 bases; nucleotides not matched to a gene: 7. This CDR3 comprises 17 residues. CDR3 coding DNA: TGTGCCAGCAGCCAAGCCGTGAGCGGGAGGACCACCGGGGAGCTGTTTTTT. Amino acids: CASSQAVSGRTTGELFF.

This clonotype was seen repeatedly, ten times or more. This chain links TRBV3-1 with TRBJ1-1; 7 bases are a match to TRBD1. With 1 base clipped from V and 8 bases from J, the junction kept 7 bases outside the gene matches. Germline V gives CDR1 LGHDT, CDR2 YNNKEL (reference sequence). The CDR3 is made up of 14 amino acids. The chain's CDR3 is CASSQGRFRGEAFF. CDR3 bases: TGTGCCAGCAGCCAAGGAAGATTCAGGGGGGAAGCTTTCTTT.

This clonotype has only one observation. This clone may be a read error of a much larger clone one base away. V usage is TRBV6-5 and J usage is TRBJ2-7; unclear D gene. The better agreement between TRBJ2-1 and the DNA end casts doubt on the J call. Per germline, CDR1 MNHEY and CDR2 SVGAGI. This CDR3 contains 11 residues. The CDR3 nucleotides read TGTGCCAGCAGTCACAAATACGAGCAGTTCTTC. Its translation: CASSHKYEQFF.

The CDR3 loop is CASSLGTGRAFF. In DNA, the CDR3 is TGTGCCAGCAGCTTAGGAACAGGGAGGGCTTTCTTT. The V gene is TRBV7-2, the J gene TRBJ1-1, with a weak D call TRBD1 (6 bases). Germline-derived CDR1 and CDR2 are SGHTA and FQGNSA. Trimming shortened V by 1 base and J by 11 bases, and 11 bases separated the two germline ends. The CDR3 runs 12 residues.

In this sample, this clonotype turned up a few times. The chain is built from TRBV20-1 and TRBJ2-3; 7 positions match TRBD2. Losses at the gene ends were 0 bases for V and 2 bases for J; bases not matched to a gene: 5. Germline V gene sequence: CDR1 DFQATT, CDR2 SNEGSKA (reference sequence). This CDR3 has 15 amino acids. CDR3 DNA: TGCAGTGCTAGAGATCTTAGCGGGCCCACAGATACGCAGTATTTT. This sequence encodes CSARDLSGPTDTQYF.

This chain connects TRBV18 to TRBJ2-4; D is ambiguous. Trimming removed 3 bases from V and 7 bases from J, with 13 bases in between. There are 14 residues in the CDR3. Germline CDR1 and CDR2: KGHSH and LQKENI. The CDR3 DNA sequence: TGTGCCAGCTCACCCCCGGCAAGGACGAACATTCAGTACTTC. It encodes CASSPPARTNIQYF.

The chain carries TRBV20-1 and TRBJ2-4; 12 nucleotides match TRBD2. V was pared by 3 bases and J by 8 bases, with 11 bases of the junction left unmatched. Germline V lookup: CDR1 DFQATT, CDR2 SNEGSKA (reference sequence). The length of the CDR3 is 16 residues. Here the CDR3 reads CSASVLAGGERDIQYF. The CDR3 coding sequence is TGCAGTGCTAGCGTACTAGCGGGAGGTGAAAGGGACATTCAGTACTTC.

There are a few counts of this clonotype. The chain combines TRBV7-6 with TRBJ2-5; 13 nucleotides agree with TRBD2. The V gene's germline CDR1 is SGHVS and CDR2 FNYEAQ. The V and J ends lost 0 bases and 3 bases, in that order; junction bases with no gene match: 1. This CDR3 has 16 amino acids. For the CDR3, the DNA is TGTGCCAGCAGCTTAGCCGGACTAGCGGGAGAAGAGACCCAGTACTTC. It translates to CASSLAGLAGEETQYF.

The V and J genes are TRBV5-8 and TRBJ2-1; possibly TRBD2 for D (5 bases). Germline CDR1 SGHTS, CDR2 YDEGEE. The germline V and J ends were trimmed by 0 bases and 8 bases, with 21 bases remaining between them. The CDR3 sequence is 17 residues long. CDR3 sequence reads: CASSLGSGRFTRYEQFF. The CDR3 DNA is TGTGCCAGCAGCTTGGGCAGCGGACGGTTTACTAGGTATGAGCAGTTCTTC.

Concerning this clonotype itself: Given a much more abundant clone one base away, this may be a read error. The chain has TRBV12-3 or TRBV12-4 and TRBJ1-1; 12 bases align to TRBD1. V trimming: 6 bases; J trimming: 2 bases; junction bases outside the gene matches: 10. The CDR3 has 17 residues. The CDR3 sequence: CASRPGTGGEGNTEAFF. CDR3 bases: TGTGCCAGCAGACCCGGGACAGGGGGCGAGGGTAACACTGAAGCTTTCTTT.

Comments on this clonotype: At one end the junction does not follow the germline gene, possibly because of a read error. The chain couples TRBV24-1 to TRBJ1-2; D not resolved. This CDR3 has 12 amino acids. Looked up from germline, CDR1 is KGHDR and CDR2 is SFDVKD. The CDR3 region has the DNA TGTGCCACCAGTGATTTTGGCGATGGCTGCACCTTC. It translates to CATSDFGDGCTF.

This clonotype was recorded a few times. This chain joins TRBV5-1 and TRBJ1-1, with TRBD1 matching 7 bases. Germline CDR1 is SGHRS and CDR2 is YFSETQ. V lost 3 bases to trimming and J lost 4 bases; unmatched junction nucleotides: 6. The length of the CDR3 is 14 residues. The CDR3 coding sequence is TGCGCCAGCAGCTCCCACAGGGGCCTCACTGAAGCTTTCTTT. Its protein product is CASSSHRGLTEAFF.

The rearrangement uses TRBV2 and TRBJ2-3, with 10 bases matching TRBD1. V was clipped by 5 bases and J by 0 bases; unmatched bases: 5. CDR3 length: 16 residues. Germline values: CDR1 SNHLY, CDR2 FYNNEI. The CDR3, as DNA: TGTGCCAGCAGTCGGGACAGGGGACTTAGCACAGATACGCAGTATTTT. This translates into CASSRDRGLSTDTQYF.

The sample holds a few counts of this clonotype. The CDR3 is CASSLSLGNQPQHF. For the CDR3, the DNA is TGTGCCAGCAGCCTATCCTTGGGCAATCAGCCCCAGCATTTT. This chain uses TRBV7-9 with TRBJ1-5; D gene ambiguous. Germline CDR1 reads SEHNR; CDR2 reads FQNEAQ (reference sequence). The CDR3 is 14 amino acids. Trimming took 5 bases from V and 2 from J, leaving 10 bases between them.

This clonotype was recorded a few times. The rearrangement joins TRBV11-1 to TRBJ2-3; D is unresolved. The CDR3 is 15 amino acids. V was pared by 1 base and J by 1 base, with 9 bases between. Looked up from germline, CDR1 is SGHAT and CDR2 is FQDESV (reference sequence). The CDR3 is CASSLEIRGTDTQYF. The CDR3 nucleotides read TGTGCCAGCAGCTTAGAAATTAGGGGCACAGATACGCAGTATTTT.

The genes are TRBV4-1 and TRBJ2-3; a possible D gene is TRBD2 (6 bases). Trimming cost V 5 bases and J 5 bases, with 20 bases left between them. Germline V CDR1 and CDR2: MGHRA, YSYEKL. This CDR3 spans 16 amino acids. CDR3 amino acids: CASSGEPGAWEDTQYF. CDR3 DNA sequence: TGCGCCAGCAGCGGGGAGCCGGGAGCGTGGGAAGATACGCAGTATTTT.

Notes on this clonotype: Since a much larger clone is just one base distant, this may be a read error. This sequence joins TRBV7-9 and TRBJ2-3, with unresolved D. Looked up from germline, CDR1 is SEHNR and CDR2 is FQNEAQ (reference sequence). Trimming removed 5 bases at V and 4 bases at J, with 13 bases between. The CDR3 sequence is 14 residues long. The CDR3, as DNA: TGTGCCAGCAGCACCCGGGCAGTCGCAGATACGCAGTATTTT. This sequence encodes CASSTRAVADTQYF.

V gene TRBV9 combines with J gene TRBJ1-1, with D unresolved. Germline loops: CDR1 SGDLS, CDR2 YYNGEE. CDR3 length: 13 amino acids. Between the trimmed V and J ends, which lost 4 bases and 1 base, there was a span of 8 bases. CDR3 region: CASSNNRNTEAFF. The CDR3 region has the DNA TGTGCCAGCAGCAACAACAGGAACACTGAAGCTTTCTTT.